These T cell receptor beta chains were read from a single sample in a study of tumor and adjacent non-tumor tissue in lung cancer. TCRdb re-called the multiplex PCR reads with MiXCR, one entry per CDR3 protein. The sample includes over 110,000 distinct CDR3 sequences, about 71% of them seen just once. The material sequenced was lung tumor tissue. These receptor sequences come from a man between 60 and 75 years old with small cell lung cancer. Both conserved end residues are part of each CDR3. A D gene is named only where the DNA matches it firmly. The listing skips clone size in some rows; elsewhere it reads once, few, many or a size class.

clone size,J gene,V gene,D gene,CDR3 protein,CDR3 DNA
-,TRBJ2-1,TRBV5-1,-,CASSQRWQDPYNEQFF,TGCGCCAGCAGCCAAAGGTGGCAGGACCCCTACAATGAGCAGTTCTTC
-,TRBJ2-3,TRBV20-1,TRBD2,CIGLLADCTDTQYF,TGCATTGGTCTACTAGCGGATTGCACAGATACGCAGTATTTT
once,TRBJ1-1,TRBV12-3/TRBV12-4,TRBD1,CASRHDRANTEAFF,TGTGCCAGCAGGCATGACAGGGCAAACACTGAAGCTTTCTTT
-,TRBJ2-1,TRBV11-1,-,CACSLTIQNEQFF,TGTGCCTGCAGCTTGACTATCCAAAATGAGCAGTTCTTC
-,TRBJ2-6,TRBV6-5,TRBD1,CTSSYSTGAGANVLTF,TGTACCAGCAGTTACTCGACAGGGGCTGGGGCCAACGTCCTGACTTTC
-,TRBJ2-1,TRBV5-6,-,CASSLSDNEQSF,TGTGCCAGCAGCTTGTCGGACAATGAGCAGTCCTTC
-,TRBJ1-2,TRBV12-3/TRBV12-4,-,CASSLSGTNYAYTF,TGTGCCAGCAGTTTATCGGGCACGAACTATGCTTACACCTTC
few,TRBJ2-2,TRBV12-3/TRBV12-4,-,CASSLLGELFF,TGTGCCAGCAGTTTATTAGGGGAGCTGTTTTTT
-,TRBJ2-1,TRBV20-1,TRBD2,CSARVLAGEGSYIEQFF,TGCAGTGCTAGAGTACTAGCGGGAGAAGGTTCCTACATTGAGCAGTTCTTC
-,TRBJ2-1,TRBV4-1,TRBD1,CASSRGQGSGNKQFF,TGCGCCAGCAGCAGAGGACAGGGTTCAGGCAATAAGCAGTTCTTC
many,TRBJ2-2,TRBV6-1,TRBD2,CASSEIFGGASGELFF,TGTGCCAGCAGTGAAATTTTCGGGGGGGCGTCCGGGGAGCTGTTTTTT
-,TRBJ2-1,TRBV6-5,TRBD1,CTSSYRTGGQFF,TGTACCAGCAGTTACCGGACAGGAGGGCAGTTCTTC
many,TRBJ1-1,TRBV20-1,-,CSARAPTGTEAFF,TGCAGTGCTAGGGCCCCCACGGGCACTGAAGCTTTCTTT
few,TRBJ2-1,TRBV12-3/TRBV12-4,-,CASTMTEGSGNEQFF,TGTGCCAGCACCATGACCGAAGGTAGCGGCAATGAGCAGTTCTTC
many,TRBJ2-5,TRBV5-4,TRBD2,CASSSAGTSTETQYF,TGTGCCAGCAGCTCGGCAGGGACTAGTACGGAGACCCAGTACTTC
few,TRBJ2-4,TRBV6-1,-,CASSKGGAKNIQYF,TGTGCCAGCAGTAAAGGGGGGGCCAAAAACATTCAGTACTTC
many,TRBJ1-2,TRBV28,TRBD1,CASSLSGRGWSGYTF,TGTGCCAGCAGTTTATCTGGCAGGGGGTGGAGTGGCTACACCTTC
-,TRBJ2-2,TRBV7-3,-,CVSRQDPNTGELFF,TGTGTCAGCAGGCAGGATCCGAACACCGGGGAGCTGTTTTTT
-,TRBJ1-1,TRBV6-2/TRBV6-3,-,CAIRKDNTEAFF,TGTGCCATCAGAAAGGATAACACTGAAGCTTTCTTT
few,TRBJ1-3,TRBV10-3,-,CAISADGSGNTIYF,TGTGCCATCAGTGCGGACGGCTCTGGAAACACCATATATTTT
once,TRBJ2-3,TRBV20-1,TRBD2,CSAPGTSRDAQYF,TGCAGTGCTCCCGGGACTAGCAGAGATGCGCAGTATTTT
-,TRBJ2-3,TRBV20-1,-,CSTSRLDTTDTQYF,TGCAGTACTAGCAGACTAGACACCACAGATACGCAGTATTTT
many,TRBJ1-2,TRBV6-5,-,CASSYSNGRHLNF,TGTGCCAGCAGTTACTCGAATGGGAGACACCTTAACTTC
-,TRBJ2-5,TRBV12-3/TRBV12-4,-,CACSLGGNQETQYF,TGTGCCTGTAGTTTAGGGGGGAACCAAGAGACCCAGTACTTC
-,TRBJ2-1,TRBV4-1,-,CASNQNLGETQFF,TGCGCCAGCAACCAAAACCTGGGGGAGACCCAGTTCTTC
-,TRBJ2-2,TRBV24-1,-,CATRVAPIGELFF,TGTGCCACGAGAGTGGCTCCCATCGGGGAGCTGTTTTTT
-,TRBJ1-6,TRBV28,TRBD1,CASSRTGVDSPLHF,TGTGCCAGCAGTCGAACAGGGGTAGATTCACCCCTCCACTTT
-,TRBJ2-1,TRBV11-3,-,CANSLVPAEQFF,TGTGCCAACAGCTTAGTTCCCGCAGAGCAATTCTTC
-,TRBJ2-1,TRBV11-3,-,CASSLWSLNEQFF,TGTGCCAGCAGCTTATGGTCCCTCAATGAGCAGTTCTTC
many,TRBJ2-3,TRBV11-3,-,CASSLTGGDVTQYF,TGTGCCAGCAGCTTAACTGGGGGAGATGTTACGCAGTATTTT
-,TRBJ2-6,TRBV12-3/TRBV12-4,-,CASSSGEANILTF,TGTGCCAGCAGTTCCGGGGAGGCCAACATCCTGACTTTC
many,TRBJ2-1,TRBV6-6,-,CASSYPPSDEQFF,TGTGCCAGCAGTTACCCCCCGTCGGATGAGCAGTTCTTC
-,TRBJ2-1,TRBV11-2,-,CVSSLDRNEQFF,TGTGTCAGCAGCTTAGATAGGAATGAGCAGTTTTTC
-,TRBJ1-5,TRBV6-1,-,CASSEASLTWDQPQHF,TGTGCCAGCAGTGAAGCCAGCTTGACATGGGATCAGCCCCAGCATTTT
once,TRBJ2-7,TRBV20-1,-,CSARGDKTVYEEHF,TGCAGTGCTAGAGGCGACAAGACGGTCTACGAGGAGCACTTC
-,TRBJ2-2,TRBV7-8,-,CANSFLNTGELFF,TGTGCAAACAGCTTTCTCAACACCGGGGAGCTGTTTTTT
-,TRBJ2-3,TRBV6-6,-,CASRNRDMGPDMQYF,TGTGCCAGCAGGAACCGGGACATGGGACCCGATATGCAGTATTTT
-,TRBJ2-1,TRBV11-2,TRBD2,CACNLLTSGKNNEQFF,TGTGCCTGCAACTTGTTGACTAGCGGGAAGAACAATGAGCAGTTCTTC
-,TRBJ2-5,TRBV29-1,TRBD2,CSVAVLAGEQETQYF,TGCAGCGTTGCGGTCCTAGCGGGAGAGCAGGAGACCCAGTACTTC
few,TRBJ1-2,TRBV20-1,TRBD1,CSAGTGSRGYTF,TGCAGTGCTGGGACAGGGAGCCGTGGCTACACCTTC
once,TRBJ1-1,TRBV5-4,TRBD1,CANFRDRDSTEAFF,TGTGCCAACTTCCGGGACAGGGACTCCACTGAAGCTTTCTTT
many,TRBJ2-5,TRBV6-1,-,CASSVVRVETQYF,TGTGCCAGCAGTGTAGTCAGGGTCGAGACCCAGTACTTC
-,TRBJ1-2,TRBV20-1,-,CSARPRHLCNYGYTF,TGCAGTGCTAGACCGCGACATTTGTGTAACTATGGCTACACCTTC
-,TRBJ2-1,TRBV20-1,-,CSAGPDNTSGSKDNEQFF,TGCAGTGCTGGACCTGATAACACTAGTGGGAGTAAGGACAATGAGCAGTTCTTC
-,TRBJ2-2,TRBV5-1,TRBD2,CASQRASGNTGELFF,TGCGCCAGCCAGCGGGCTAGCGGTAACACCGGGGAGCTGTTTTTT
many,TRBJ1-1,TRBV11-1,-,CASRAHTNTEAFF,TGTGCCAGCCGAGCCCACACGAACACTGAAGCTTTCTTT
-,TRBJ2-3,TRBV11-2,-,CASSFNIGGTDTHYF,TGTGCCAGCAGCTTCAATATCGGCGGCACAGATACGCACTATTTT
-,TRBJ1-5,TRBV20-1,-,CSALAGATDTQHF,TGCAGTGCCTTAGCGGGAGCCACAGATACGCAGCATTTT
-,TRBJ2-5,TRBV10-3,-,CAISIAEEETQYF,TGTGCCATCAGCATAGCGGAAGAGGAGACCCAATACTTC
-,TRBJ1-1,TRBV20-1,TRBD1,CSARDRRTGGYTEAFF,TGCAGTGCTAGAGATCGAAGGACAGGTGGTTACACTGAAGCTTTCTTT
once,TRBJ2-5,TRBV12-3/TRBV12-4,-,CAGSFHRGMKTQYF,TGTGCCGGCAGTTTTCATCGAGGGATGAAGACCCAGTACTTC
-,TRBJ2-1,TRBV12-3/TRBV12-4,-,CASSLGSSYDEQFF,TGTGCCAGCAGTTTAGGGAGCTCCTACGATGAGCAGTTCTTC
-,TRBJ2-5,TRBV20-1,TRBD2,CIAPGLARKTQYF,TGCATTGCCCCGGGACTAGCTAGGAAGACCCAGTACTTC
-,TRBJ2-3,TRBV10-3,-,CAISRGGNMNTQYF,TGTGCCATCAGTCGGGGTGGGAATATGAATACGCAGTATTTT
-,TRBJ2-4,TRBV6-1,-,CTSSVMGHNIQYF,TGTACCAGCAGTGTAATGGGACATAACATTCAGTACTTC
-,TRBJ2-3,TRBV28,-,CASSGLSPSTDTQYF,TGTGCCAGCAGTGGACTATCACCTAGCACAGATACGCAGTATTTT
once,TRBJ2-5,TRBV20-1,-,CSTRASDRETQYF,TGCAGTACTAGAGCCAGCGACCGAGAGACCCAGTACTTC
few,TRBJ1-1,TRBV12-3/TRBV12-4,-,CASSPSFGGARGSAFF,TGTGCCAGCAGCCCCTCGTTCGGGGGGGCGCGTGGTAGTGCTTTCTTT
-,TRBJ1-5,TRBV20-1,-,CSARLRGSNQPQHF,TGCAGTGCTAGGCTGAGAGGCAGCAATCAGCCCCAGCATTTT